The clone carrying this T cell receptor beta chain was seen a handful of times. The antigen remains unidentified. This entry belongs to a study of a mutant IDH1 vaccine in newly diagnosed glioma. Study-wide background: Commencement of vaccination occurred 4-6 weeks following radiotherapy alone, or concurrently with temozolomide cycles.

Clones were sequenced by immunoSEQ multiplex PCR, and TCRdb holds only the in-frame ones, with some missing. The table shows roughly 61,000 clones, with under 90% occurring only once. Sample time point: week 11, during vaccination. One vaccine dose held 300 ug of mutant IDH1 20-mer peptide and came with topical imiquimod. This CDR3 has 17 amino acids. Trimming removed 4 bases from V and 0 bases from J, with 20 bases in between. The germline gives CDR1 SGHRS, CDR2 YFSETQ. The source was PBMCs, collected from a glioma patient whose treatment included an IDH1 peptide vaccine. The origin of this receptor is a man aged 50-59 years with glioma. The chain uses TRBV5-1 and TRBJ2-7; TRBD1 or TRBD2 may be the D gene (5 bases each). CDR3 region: CASSPGTALKSSYEQYF. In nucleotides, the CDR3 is TGCGCCAGCAGCCCGGGGACGGCTTTGAAGAGCTCCTACGAGCAGTACTTC.